These 19 T cell receptor beta chains share one sample of origin, sequenced in a study of response to subunit inactivated influenza vaccine. TCRdb re-derived calls from the RT-PCR reads in MiXCR, one entry per CDR3 protein. The sample shows over 400,000 distinct CDR3 sequences, roughly 13% of them seen only once. Source: PBMCs from blood, taken 40 to 50 days after vaccination. The receptor source for this set is a man aged 50-59 years who received an inactivated influenza vaccine.

The rearrangement uses TRBV7-9 and TRBJ2-5; D may be TRBD1 (5 bases). CDR3 size: 14 residues. The ends were cut back, 5 bases at V and 9 bases at J, with 19 bases in the middle. CDR1 is SEHNR and CDR2 is FQNEAQ in the germline V gene (reference sequence). The CDR3, as DNA: TGTGCCAGCAGCCCTACCGACAGTCTCCGGGCCCAGTACTTC. Translation gives CASSPTDSLRAQYF.

There are a few counts of this clonotype. This sequence joins TRBV10-3 and TRBJ1-3, with D unclear. Germline V lookup: CDR1 ENHRY, CDR2 SYGVKD. The ends were cut back, 0 bases at V and 4 bases at J, with 7 bases in the middle. This CDR3 is 14 amino acids long. The CDR3 is CAISESNPGNTIYF. CDR3 nucleotides: TGTGCCATCAGTGAGTCGAACCCAGGAAACACCATATATTTT.

This clonotype was counted only a few times. DNA for the CDR3: TGTGCCAGCAGATCAGACAAGTTGAACACTGAAGCTTTCTTT. The encoded protein is CASRSDKLNTEAFF. The chain carries TRBV6-2 or TRBV6-3 and TRBJ1-1, with D unresolved. The V gene's germline CDR1 is MNHEY and CDR2 SVGEGT. This CDR3 contains 14 residues. V lost 6 bases to trimming and J lost 0 bases, with 11 bases between them.

This clonotype appeared many times. The chain uses TRBV28 and TRBJ2-1; D is unresolved. Germline CDR1 and CDR2: MDHEN and SYDVKM. CDR3 length: 14 residues. Trimming left V 3 bases short and J 7 bases short, with 13 bases between. The CDR3 reads CASSFPRAGNEQFF. The CDR3 DNA is TGTGCCAGCAGTTTTCCCCGGGCCGGGAATGAGCAGTTCTTC.

The genes are TRBV7-9 and TRBJ2-1; no clear D gene. The V gene's germline CDR1 is SEHNR and CDR2 FQNEAQ (reference sequence). The CDR3 runs to 13 residues. The V end was cut by 5 bases, the J end by 4 bases, with 9 bases between. CDR3 protein: CASSILDYNEQFF. For the CDR3, the DNA is TGTGCCAGCAGCATTCTGGATTACAATGAGCAGTTCTTC.

This chain connects TRBV12-3 or TRBV12-4 to TRBJ2-7; TRBD2 is a possible D gene (6 bases). Trimming removed 5 bases from V and 5 bases from J, with 13 bases in between. The CDR3 sequence is 13 residues long. The CDR3 coding sequence is TGTGCCAGCAGTCTGGGGAGGAGGGACGAGCAGTACTTC. It encodes CASSLGRRDEQYF.

The chain combines TRBV7-2 with TRBJ2-1; D is undetermined. The CDR3 is 14 residues long. V shed 0 bases and J shed 4 bases, with 7 bases lying between them. CDR1 SGHTA and CDR2 FQGNSA come from the germline V gene. CDR3 protein: CASSLALEYNEQFF. DNA for the CDR3: TGTGCCAGCAGCTTAGCCCTAGAATACAATGAGCAGTTCTTC.

This clonotype has only a few counts. The chain has TRBV11-2 and TRBJ2-5; the D is unclear. Germline V lookup: CDR1 SGHAT, CDR2 FQNNGV. The V gene lost 5 bases and the J gene lost 2 bases, with 15 bases spanning the gap. The CDR3 covers 15 residues. The CDR3 nucleotides read TGTGCCAGCAGCCCCAACCACGGTAGACAAGAGACCCAGTACTTC. It codes for CASSPNHGRQETQYF.

In its sample, this clonotype was seen many times. The chain recombines TRBV7-2 with TRBJ2-6; D remains ambiguous. Germline CDR1 reads SGHTA; CDR2 reads FQGNSA. V was clipped by 3 bases and J by 0 bases, with 6 bases between them. The CDR3 has 15 residues. For the CDR3, the DNA is TGTGCCAGCAGCTTCGGAAACTCTGGGGCCAACGTCCTGACTTTC. Protein sequence: CASSFGNSGANVLTF.

This clonotype was seen a few times. The chain combines TRBV20-1 with TRBJ2-4; TRBD1 might be the D (6 bases). V lost 5 bases, J lost 5 bases, and 10 bases lay in between. CDR1 is DFQATT and CDR2 is SNEGSKA in the germline V gene (reference sequence). The CDR3 has 12 residues. CDR3 nucleotides: TGCAGTGCTGAAAGGACAGAAAACATTCAGTACTTC. This gives the protein CSAERTENIQYF.

The CDR3 DNA sequence: TGTGCCAGCTCAGGAGGCTTTGAGCAGTTCTTC. Translating gives CASSGGFEQFF. V gene TRBV14 combines with J gene TRBJ2-1; D perhaps matches TRBD2 (5 bases). Germline assignment: CDR1 SGHDN and CDR2 FVKESK. V lost 8 bases and J lost 9, with 11 bases in between. The length of the CDR3 is 11 residues.

At least ten counts were recorded for this clonotype. The gene calls are TRBV28 and TRBJ2-1, with TRBD2 matching over 10 bases. CDR1 is MDHEN, CDR2 SYDVKM, per germline. The length of the CDR3 is 14 residues. Germline trimming cut 8 bases from V and 4 bases from J; bases unmatched to any gene: 5. In nucleotides, the CDR3 is TGTGCCAGCTCACTAGCGGGACCATACAATGAGCAGTTCTTC. This sequence encodes CASSLAGPYNEQFF.

The rearrangement links TRBV7-9 to TRBJ2-1; perhaps TRBD1 as D (7 bases). CDR3 size: 16 residues. Germline CDR1 and CDR2: SEHNR and FQNEAQ (reference sequence). Trimming left V 6 bases short and J 2 bases short, with 17 bases between. CDR3 amino acids: CASSAGGYYTYNEQFF. The CDR3 region has the DNA TGTGCCAGCAGTGCAGGGGGGTATTATACCTACAATGAGCAGTTCTTC.

The table lists this clonotype with many counts. The rearrangement uses TRBV7-3 and TRBJ2-1, with unresolved D. Germline V gene lookup returns CDR1 SGHTA and CDR2 FQGTGA. The CDR3 spans 14 residues. V was trimmed by 5 bases and J by 4 bases, leaving 12 bases between them. The CDR3 DNA sequence: TGTGCCAGCAGCATCTCTGGACGGTACAATGAGCAGTTCTTC. It translates to CASSISGRYNEQFF.

This chain uses TRBV10-3 with TRBJ2-7; TRBD2 matches at 7 bases. The junction had 7 bases not matched to a gene; V was cut back by 4 bases and J by 1 base. The CDR3 sequence is 15 residues long. Germline CDR1 is ENHRY and CDR2 is SYGVKD. The CDR3 sequence is CAISGGRGISYEQYF. In nucleotides, the CDR3 is TGTGCCATCAGTGGGGGGAGGGGAATATCCTACGAGCAGTACTTC.

The chain joins TRBV12-3 or TRBV12-4 to TRBJ2-5; TRBD1 might be the D (5 bases). V shed 5 bases and J shed 1 base, with 11 bases lying between them. This CDR3 is 14 amino acids long. Here the CDR3 DNA reads TGTGCCAGCAGTCAAGGACATTTCCAAGAGACCCAGTACTTC. Translating it yields CASSQGHFQETQYF.

This clonotype turned up a few times. The V call is TRBV12-3 or TRBV12-4, the J call TRBJ2-5, with D perhaps TRBD1 (8 bases). With 5 bases removed from V and 5 bases from J, the gap between germline ends came to 18 bases. CDR3 length equals 15 residues. The chain's CDR3 is CASSPRTGRGETQYF. The CDR3 DNA reads TGTGCCAGCAGTCCTCGGACAGGGAGGGGGGAGACCCAGTACTTC.

This clonotype showed up just a few times. The chain combines TRBV4-3 with TRBJ2-7; 13 positions match TRBD2. Germline lookup yields CDR1 LGHNA and CDR2 YSLEER. CDR3 length equals 17 residues. V lost 0 bases, J lost 2 bases, and 4 bases stayed unmatched. The CDR3 loop reads CASSQDEGTSGTYEQYF. CDR3 nucleotide sequence: TGCGCCAGCAGCCAAGATGAAGGGACTAGCGGGACCTACGAGCAGTACTTC.

This clonotype was detected a few times. The chain recombines TRBV6-2 or TRBV6-3 with TRBJ2-1; TRBD2 matches at 14 bases. This CDR3 has 16 amino acids. From germline, CDR1 is MNHEY and CDR2 SVGEGT. V trimming: 6 bases; J trimming: 9 bases; junction bases outside the gene matches: 10. CDR3 nucleotides: TGTGCCAGCAGCCCGCGGACTAGCGGGAGGCCGGGTGAGCAGTTCTTC. This sequence encodes CASSPRTSGRPGEQFF.